The 26 T cell receptor beta chains reported below all come from one sample, sequenced in a study of shared clonotypes between healthy human individuals. Terminally differentiated effector memory CD45RA+ cells were excluded from the naive CD8 cells, which were CD45RO-negative and positively selected for CCR7. Assay used: immunoSEQ multiplex PCR; TCRdb lists only in-frame clones, some missing. The sample has around 1,900,000 clones, roughly 95% seen once. Sequenced input: naive CD8+ T cells from PBMCs. The receptors come from a man younger than 35 in good health. Some clones in this sample may be carry-over from other donors' samples.

The rearrangement joins TRBV6-1 to TRBJ2-7; a weak D match, TRBD1 (5 bases). The V end was cut by 6 bases, the J end by 1 base, with 13 bases between. The CDR3 is made up of 14 amino acids. The germline gives CDR1 MNHNS, CDR2 SASEGT. The CDR3 DNA is TGTGCCAGCAGCCCCCACAGGCCTTCCTACGAGCAGTACTTC. Protein sequence: CASSPHRPSYEQYF.

This chain joins TRBV7-9 and TRBJ2-1; 8 bases are a match to TRBD2. The CDR3 has 13 amino acids. Germline V gene sequence: CDR1 SEHNR, CDR2 FQNEAQ (reference sequence). With V trimmed by 3 bases and J by 8 bases, 3 bases remained unmatched. CDR3 bases: TGTGCCAGCAGCTTCCCCGGGAGGGATGAGCAGTTCTTC. It encodes CASSFPGRDEQFF.

V is TRBV7-8 and J is TRBJ2-7; 9 positions match TRBD2. This CDR3 has 15 amino acids. Germline CDR1 is SGHVS and CDR2 is FQNEAQ. V trimming: 3 bases; J trimming: 2 bases; junction bases outside the gene matches: 5. The CDR3 region has the DNA TGTGCCAGCAGCTTGAGGACTAGCGCTACCTACGAGCAGTACTTC. This translates into CASSLRTSATYEQYF.

The chain couples TRBV30 to TRBJ2-1, with TRBD2 matching 11 bases. Unmatched junction bases numbered 6, after V lost 5 bases and J lost 9 bases. From germline, CDR1 is GTSNPN and CDR2 SVGIG (reference sequence). This CDR3 is 13 amino acids long. CDR3 DNA sequence: TGTGCCTGGGGGCTAGCGGGAGGATCTGAGCAGTTCTTC. As protein: CAWGLAGGSEQFF.

CDR3 region: CASSSKLAGGNEQFF. Here the CDR3 DNA reads TGTGCCAGCAGCTCGAAACTAGCGGGAGGTAATGAGCAGTTCTTC. The chain has TRBV11-1 and TRBJ2-1; 12 nucleotides match TRBD2. In germline, CDR1 is SGHAT, CDR2 FQDESV (reference sequence). The CDR3 spans 15 residues. V lost 4 bases, J lost 7 bases, and 5 bases stayed unmatched. Variable domain in full (rest from reference TRBV11-1 and TRBJ2-1): EAEVAQSPRYKITEKSQAVAFWCDPISGHATLYWYRQILGQGPELLVQFQDESVVDDSQLPKDRFSAERLKGVDSTLKIQPAELGDSAMYLCASSSKLAGGNEQFFGPGTRLTVL.

With regard to this clone: Other nucleotide sequences from this sample produce the same CDR3. This chain joins TRBV28 and TRBJ2-3, with D unresolved. The length of the CDR3 is 14 residues. V was pared by 1 base and J by 0 bases, with 5 bases between. Germline V gene data show CDR1 as MDHEN and CDR2 as SYDVKM. The CDR3 DNA sequence: TGTGCCAGCAGTTTATTTCCTAGCACAGATACGCAGTATTTT. As protein: CASSLFPSTDTQYF.

V is TRBV27 and J is TRBJ2-1; D is unclear. The germline V gene has CDR1 MNHEY and CDR2 SMNVEV (reference sequence). V was trimmed by 3 bases and J by 6 bases, leaving 6 bases between them. The CDR3 has 12 amino acids. The CDR3 DNA reads TGTGCCAGCAGTTTTGTAGGCAATGAGCAGTTCTTC. Translating gives CASSFVGNEQFF.

The table lists this clone with a few counts. The chain couples TRBV9 to TRBJ1-1; D unclear. CDR1 and CDR2 (germline): SGDLS, YYNGEE. The CDR3 totals 13 residues. Trimming pared 7 bases from V and 4 bases from J, leaving 14 bases between. The chain's CDR3 is CASGWGGGTEAFF. CDR3 in DNA: TGTGCCAGCGGGTGGGGAGGCGGCACTGAAGCTTTCTTT. Drawing the rest from reference TRBV9 and TRBJ1-1, the complete variable domain is DSGVTQTPKHLITATGQRVTLRCSPRSGDLSVYWYQQSLDQGLQFLIQYYNGEERAKGNILERFSAQQFPDLHSELNLSSLELGDSALYFCASGWGGGTEAFFGQGTRLTVV.

The chain has TRBV11-2 and TRBJ2-1, with D perhaps matching TRBD2 (5 bases). CDR1 is SGHAT and CDR2 is FQNNGV in the germline V gene. This CDR3 is 16 amino acids long. V lost 5 bases to trimming and J lost 2 bases, with 16 bases between them. CDR3 DNA sequence: TGTGCCAGCAGCGGGCGGGCCATGAGGACCTACAATGAGCAGTTCTTC. Amino acids: CASSGRAMRTYNEQFF.

The CDR3 DNA reads TGTGCCAGTATTGAGCGGTTCGAAGCTTTCTTT. Amino acids: CASIERFEAFF. The V gene is TRBV19, the J gene TRBJ1-1; D is unclear. The CDR3 extends over 11 amino acids. V was shortened by 7 bases and J by 8 bases, with 11 bases between the two germline ends. The germline V gene has CDR1 LNHDA and CDR2 SQIVND (reference sequence).

This sequence joins TRBV4-1 and TRBJ2-7; D call uncertain. The germline V and J ends were trimmed by 1 base and 0 bases, with 4 bases remaining between them. The CDR3 runs 13 residues. Germline CDR1 is MGHRA and CDR2 is YSYEKL. Here the CDR3 DNA reads TGCGCCAGCAGCCAAGTGTACTCCTACGAGCAGTACTTC. It encodes CASSQVYSYEQYF.

This chain links TRBV27 with TRBJ2-2; the match to TRBD1 covers 12 bases. V was clipped by 2 bases and J by 6 bases; unmatched bases: 10. Germline loops: CDR1 MNHEY, CDR2 SMNVEV (reference sequence). The CDR3 runs to 18 residues. CDR3 region: CASSLIGTGGFEPGELFF. The CDR3 bases are TGTGCCAGCAGTTTAATCGGGACAGGGGGCTTTGAACCCGGGGAGCTGTTTTTT.

The chain combines TRBV4-3 with TRBJ2-3; D may be TRBD2 (6 bases). The germline V gene has CDR1 LGHNA and CDR2 YSLEER. CDR3 length equals 15 residues. With 0 bases removed from V and 4 bases from J, the gap between germline ends came to 11 bases. The CDR3 region has the DNA TGCGCCAGCAGCCAAGAGTTCCAGCGGGCAGATACGCAGTATTTT. Its protein is CASSQEFQRADTQYF.

The CDR3 is CASREGLLNTEAFF. CDR3 bases: TGTGCCAGCAGGGAAGGACTGTTGAACACTGAAGCTTTCTTT. The rearrangement joins TRBV28 to TRBJ1-1; D call uncertain. The CDR3 consists of 14 residues. Germline loops: CDR1 MDHEN, CDR2 SYDVKM. Trimming pared 6 bases from V and 0 bases from J, leaving 11 bases between. Together with reference TRBV28 and TRBJ1-1, the CDR3 gives the full variable domain: DVKVTQSSRYLVKRTGEKVFLECVQDMDHENMFWYRQDPGLGLRLIYFSYDVKMKEKGDIPEGYSVSREKKERFSLILESASTNQTSMYLCASREGLLNTEAFFGQGTRLTVV.

This CDR3 reads CSVWGSPADTQYF. The CDR3 DNA reads as TGCAGCGTCTGGGGCTCCCCCGCAGATACGCAGTATTTT. This sequence joins TRBV29-1 and TRBJ2-3, with D perhaps TRBD1 (5 bases). V lost 6 bases and J 4 bases, leaving 14 bases between the germline ends. The germline V gene encodes CDR1 SQVTM and CDR2 ANQGSEA. This CDR3 is built from 13 residues.

V gene TRBV28 combines with J gene TRBJ1-3, with D maybe TRBD1 (5 bases). V shed 3 bases and J shed 0 bases, with 9 bases lying between them. From germline, CDR1 is MDHEN and CDR2 SYDVKM. The CDR3 loop spans 15 amino acids. This CDR3 reads CASSLQGFSGNTIYF. The CDR3 DNA follows: TGTGCCAGCAGTTTGCAGGGATTCTCTGGAAACACCATATATTTT.

V usage is TRBV11-2 and J usage is TRBJ2-3, with D possibly matching TRBD2 (5 bases). CDR1 and CDR2 (germline): SGHAT, FQNNGV. CDR3 length: 10 amino acids. Trimming took off 5 bases at V and 8 bases at J, with 5 bases between the two ends. In DNA, the CDR3 is TGTGCCAGCAGCCGGGGTACGCAGTATTTT. Protein: CASSRGTQYF.

This clone occurred once. The genes are TRBV7-9 and TRBJ1-2; 9 positions agree with TRBD1. The J segment lost 8 bases and the V segment lost 7 bases, leaving 20 bases of the junction unmatched. CDR1 SEHNR and CDR2 FQNEAQ come from the germline V gene (reference sequence). The CDR3 covers 17 residues. The CDR3: CASTQGGPGQGFYGYTF. Here the CDR3 DNA reads TGTGCCAGCACCCAAGGAGGCCCGGGACAGGGTTTTTACGGCTACACCTTC.

V and J are TRBV28 and TRBJ2-1, with D tentatively TRBD2 (5 bases). CDR3 size: 14 residues. V lost 6 bases, J lost 4 bases, and 13 bases lay in between. The V gene's germline CDR1 is MDHEN and CDR2 SYDVKM. The CDR3 region is CASSPGSGYNEQFF. As DNA, the CDR3 is TGTGCCAGCAGCCCCGGCAGCGGTTACAATGAGCAGTTCTTC.

This sequence joins TRBV7-9 and TRBJ1-2; the match to TRBD1 covers 9 bases. This CDR3 comprises 18 residues. Germline CDR1 and CDR2: SEHNR and FQNEAQ (reference sequence). Unmatched junction bases numbered 13, after V lost 4 bases and J lost 1 base. This chain's CDR3 is CASSSMGQGRPFNYGYTF. CDR3 nucleotide sequence: TGTGCCAGCAGCTCTATGGGACAGGGACGGCCCTTTAACTATGGCTACACCTTC. The full variable domain, in which reference TRBV7-9 and TRBJ1-2 provide the parts outside the CDR3, is DTGVSQNPRHKITKRGQNVTFRCDPISEHNRLYWYRQTLGQGPEFLTYFQNEAQLEKSRLLSDRFSAERPKGSFSTLEIQRTEQGDSAMYLCASSSMGQGRPFNYGYTFGSGTRLTVV.

The chain recombines TRBV11-2 with TRBJ2-3; 11 positions match TRBD2. The CDR3 totals 18 residues. V was clipped by 5 bases and J by 0 bases; unmatched bases: 10. The germline gives CDR1 SGHAT, CDR2 FQNNGV. The CDR3, as DNA: TGTGCCAGCAGCCAACCCCGACTAGCGGGGTATAGCACAGATACGCAGTATTTT. Protein sequence: CASSQPRLAGYSTDTQYF.

The CDR3 loop reads CASSLVASGLPTDEQYF. CDR3 DNA: TGTGCCAGCAGCTTAGTAGCGTCGGGACTCCCAACTGACGAGCAGTACTTC. The rearrangement uses TRBV11-2 and TRBJ2-7; perhaps TRBD2 as D (6 bases). Germline V CDR1 and CDR2: SGHAT, FQNNGV. The CDR3 runs to 17 residues. Trimming stripped 1 base from V and 5 bases from J, with 21 bases between. Drawing the rest from reference TRBV11-2 and TRBJ2-7, the complete variable domain is EAGVAQSPRYKIIEKRQSVAFWCNPISGHATLYWYQQILGQGPKLLIQFQNNGVVDDSQLPKDRFSAERLKGVDSTLKIQPAKLEDSAVYLCASSLVASGLPTDEQYFGPGTRLTVT.

V usage is TRBV4-1 and J usage is TRBJ2-1; 11 positions match TRBD2. With 2 bases clipped from V and 7 bases from J, the junction kept 10 bases outside the gene matches. Germline assignment: CDR1 MGHRA and CDR2 YSYEKL. CDR3 length: 17 residues. CDR3 loop: CASSQTLAGGPGNEQFF. For the CDR3, the DNA is TGCGCCAGCAGCCAAACCTTAGCGGGAGGGCCGGGGAATGAGCAGTTCTTC.

As for this clone: This same CDR3 is encoded by further DNA sequences in the sample. The chain is built from TRBV27 and TRBJ2-7; possible D gene TRBD1, 6 bases. Trimming took 9 bases from V and 3 from J, leaving 9 bases between them. Germline V gene data show CDR1 as MNHEY and CDR2 as SMNVEV (reference sequence). CDR3 length equals 11 residues. The CDR3 coding sequence is TGTGCCAGTAAACAGGGCTACGAGCAGTACTTC. Translating it yields CASKQGYEQYF.

The V call is TRBV29-1, the J call TRBJ2-7; a weak D match, TRBD1 (5 bases). CDR1 and CDR2 from the germline V gene are SQVTM and ANQGSEA. Trimming took off 6 bases at V and 2 bases at J, with 14 bases between the two ends. The length of the CDR3 is 13 residues. CDR3 in DNA: TGCAGCGTCGGCCCCAGGGCCACCTACGAGCAGTACTTC. This sequence encodes CSVGPRATYEQYF.

This chain uses TRBV9 with TRBJ1-1; no definite D call. The germline gives CDR1 SGDLS, CDR2 YYNGEE. This CDR3 region has 14 residues. V was pared by 4 bases and J by 1 base, with 11 bases between. The CDR3 reads CASSHNQQNTEAFF. The CDR3 nucleotides are TGTGCCAGCAGCCACAACCAGCAGAACACTGAAGCTTTCTTT.